This TCR beta chain emerged from a study of blood T cell repertoires in COVID-19. Profiling relied on immunoSEQ multiplex PCR, and the TCRdb table lists in-frame clones only, not all of them. The table has 100,000 to 130,000 clones, around 92% seen once. The CDR3 is 16 residues long. V dropped 3 bases and J dropped 7; count of bases not matched to a gene: 10. Per the germline V gene, CDR1 is SGHDN and CDR2 is FVKESK. The sequence was obtained from a man aged 40-55 years with active or convalescent COVID-19. The sample comprised peripheral blood. The gene calls are TRBV14 and TRBJ2-1; 9 bases fit TRBD2. The CDR3 here is CASSQPASGRTNEQFF. Here the CDR3 DNA reads TGTGCCAGCAGCCAGCCAGCCAGCGGGAGGACAAATGAGCAGTTCTTC.